This entry lists 27 T cell receptor beta chains sequenced from one sample in a study of T cells in Graves' hyperthyroidism and ophthalmopathy. Template material for amplifying TCR beta CDR3 regions consisted of RNA transcripts. First-round RT-PCR of the TCR CDR3 relied on the HTBI primer set. TCRdb used MiXCR to reprocess the multiplex PCR reads, holding one entry per CDR3 protein. This table has about 380,000 distinct CDR3 sequences, around 14% appearing once. Material for sequencing was blood. Source of these receptors: an older woman with Graves' hyperthyroidism.

This clonotype was picked up many times. This chain links TRBV5-1 with TRBJ2-7, with TRBD2 matching over 10 bases. The CDR3 covers 15 residues. Per germline, CDR1 SGHRS and CDR2 YFSETQ. The V and J ends lost 0 bases and 7 bases, in that order; junction bases with no gene match: 7. CDR3 coding DNA: TGCGCCAGCAGCTTGGGTGTAGCGGGAGGAGGAGAGCAGTACTTC. It translates to CASSLGVAGGGEQYF.

This clonotype was counted between two and nine times. This chain joins TRBV5-1 and TRBJ1-1, with D maybe TRBD1 (5 bases). The CDR3 runs 15 residues. The ends were cut back, 6 bases at V and 5 bases at J, with 20 bases in the middle. The V gene's germline CDR1 is SGHRS and CDR2 YFSETQ. CDR3 loop: CASKEVKGRGTEAFF. The CDR3 DNA sequence: TGCGCCAGCAAGGAGGTTAAGGGTCGGGGGACTGAAGCTTTCTTT.

This clonotype was observed many times. The chain employs TRBV30 and TRBJ1-1; D gene unclear. CDR3 length: 12 amino acids. The germline V and J ends were trimmed by 2 bases and 11 bases, with 15 bases remaining between them. CDR1 and CDR2 (germline): GTSNPN, SVGIG (reference sequence). CDR3 bases: TGTGCCTGGAGTCCACGTGGAATTTCGGCTTTCTTT. This translates into CAWSPRGISAFF.

This clonotype was recorded many times. The genes are TRBV5-1 and TRBJ2-7; a weak D match, TRBD2 (5 bases). This CDR3 has 11 residues. Germline V gives CDR1 SGHRS, CDR2 YFSETQ. V was trimmed by 6 bases and J by 5 bases, leaving 9 bases between them. The CDR3 sequence is CASTNSDEQYF. The CDR3 DNA is TGCGCCAGCACCAATAGCGACGAGCAGTACTTC. Full variable domain (missing parts from reference TRBV5-1 and TRBJ2-7): KAGVTQTPRYLIKTRGQQVTLSCSPISGHRSVSWYQQTPGQGLQFLFEYFSETQRNKGNFPGRFSGRQFSNSRSEMNVSTLELGDSALYLCASTNSDEQYFGPGTRLTVT.

This clonotype was seen many times. The chain links TRBV7-9 to TRBJ2-1, with 8 nucleotides matching TRBD1. The CDR3 is 16 amino acids. V shed 3 bases, J shed 8 bases, and the junction held 12 bases outside the gene matches. Germline V CDR1 and CDR2: SEHNR, FQNEAQ (reference sequence). The CDR3 loop is CASSLKWTGLKDEQFF. Written as DNA, the CDR3 is TGTGCCAGCAGCTTGAAGTGGACAGGGCTTAAAGATGAGCAGTTCTTC.

The chain carries TRBV6-1 and TRBJ2-7; D may be TRBD2 (6 bases). CDR3 length: 14 amino acids. Between the trimmed V and J ends, which lost 7 bases and 0 bases, there was a span of 13 bases. Looked up from germline, CDR1 is MNHNS and CDR2 is SASEGT. DNA for the CDR3: TGTGCCAGCATGGGACTCCTCAGCTCCTACGAGCAGTACTTC. It codes for CASMGLLSSYEQYF.

The gene calls are TRBV19 and TRBJ2-1; perhaps TRBD1 as D (5 bases). The V end was cut by 6 bases, the J end by 9 bases, with 30 bases between. There are 18 residues in the CDR3. Germline CDR1 and CDR2: LNHDA and SQIVND (reference sequence). The CDR3 DNA reads TGTGCCAGTAGCATACCCCTCTCCCGTCTCGACAGCAAAGTTGAGCAGTTCTTC. Translation gives CASSIPLSRLDSKVEQFF.

This clonotype was seen at least ten times. The genes are TRBV10-3 and TRBJ2-7; no clear D. V was shortened by 3 bases and J by 2 bases, with 11 bases between the two germline ends. The CDR3 is made up of 14 amino acids. Germline CDR1 ENHRY, CDR2 SYGVKD. The CDR3 DNA sequence: TGTGCCATCAGTGACCGAACTGTGGCCTACGAGCAGTACTTC. This translates into CAISDRTVAYEQYF.

In its sample, this clonotype was seen a few times. The rearrangement joins TRBV28 to TRBJ1-3; D call uncertain. CDR1 MDHEN and CDR2 SYDVKM come from the germline V gene. Trimming removed 6 bases at V and 4 bases at J, with 13 bases between. This CDR3 is 14 amino acids long. The CDR3 region is CASSPRVIGNTIYF. Written as DNA, the CDR3 is TGTGCCAGCAGCCCAAGGGTCATAGGAAACACCATATATTTT.

This clonotype was counted a few times. This rearrangement joins TRBV3-1 to TRBJ2-7, with 8 bases aligning to TRBD2. CDR1 is LGHDT and CDR2 is YNNKEL in the germline V gene (reference sequence). CDR3 length: 14 residues. V lost 6 bases, J lost 3 bases, and 7 bases stayed unmatched. The CDR3 nucleotides read TGTGCCAGCAGTACTAGCGGAAGCCTCTACGAGCAGTACTTC. Protein: CASSTSGSLYEQYF.

The chain employs TRBV19 and TRBJ2-1; D is perhaps TRBD1 (6 bases). V gave up 8 bases and J gave up 4 bases, with 9 bases separating them. Germline V gives CDR1 LNHDA, CDR2 SQIVND (reference sequence). CDR3 length: 12 amino acids. CDR3 sequence: CASWDKYNEQFF. The CDR3 DNA follows: TGTGCCAGTTGGGACAAATACAATGAGCAGTTCTTC.

The chain joins TRBV11-2 to TRBJ2-5, with 7 bases lining up with TRBD2. Germline CDR1 reads SGHAT; CDR2 reads FQNNGV. V lost 0 bases, J lost 5 bases, and 3 bases stayed unmatched. The CDR3 sequence is 14 residues long. The CDR3: CASSLESSGETQYF. CDR3 nucleotides: TGTGCCAGCAGCTTAGAAAGTAGCGGGGAGACCCAGTACTTC.

The chain employs TRBV6-1 and TRBJ1-3; 9 bases agree with TRBD1. Trimming at V came to 7 bases and at J to 10 bases, leaving 8 bases not matched to a gene. CDR1 MNHNS and CDR2 SASEGT come from the germline V gene. The CDR3 is 13 residues long. CDR3 residues: CASTRTGDWTIYF. The DNA for the CDR3 is TGTGCCAGCACCCGGACAGGGGATTGGACCATATATTTT.

This clonotype was seen repeatedly, ten times or more. V usage is TRBV2 and J usage is TRBJ1-5; TRBD1 might be the D (6 bases). Trimming pared 6 bases from V and 3 bases from J, leaving 12 bases between. This CDR3 spans 14 amino acids. Germline lookup yields CDR1 SNHLY and CDR2 FYNNEI. In DNA form, the CDR3 reads TGTGCCAGCAGCCGGACAGCAAACAATCAGCCCCAGCATTTT. Residues: CASSRTANNQPQHF.

This clonotype was observed at least ten times. The CDR3 bases are TGCGCCAGCAGCCTGACAGAGAATCAGCCCCAGCATTTT. Its protein product is CASSLTENQPQHF. The gene calls are TRBV5-1 and TRBJ1-5, with D maybe TRBD1 (5 bases). Germline V lookup: CDR1 SGHRS, CDR2 YFSETQ. CDR3 length: 13 amino acids. Trimming shortened V by 4 bases and J by 4 bases, and 9 bases separated the two germline ends.

V and J are TRBV5-1 and TRBJ2-3; D unclear. The CDR3 spans 13 residues. Germline V CDR1 and CDR2: SGHRS, YFSETQ. Trimming shortened V by 0 bases and J by 6 bases, and 8 bases separated the two germline ends. CDR3 loop: CASSLDSEDTQYF. The CDR3 nucleotides are TGCGCCAGCAGCTTGGACTCGGAGGATACGCAGTATTTT.

This clonotype appeared many times. V and J are TRBV11-2 and TRBJ1-2; D unresolved. V was pared by 1 base and J by 7 bases, with 22 bases between. CDR1 is SGHAT and CDR2 is FQNNGV in the germline V gene. This CDR3 comprises 17 residues. The CDR3 loop is CASSLGGLRWSYSGYTF. The CDR3 nucleotides are TGTGCCAGCAGCTTAGGTGGTCTTCGGTGGAGTTATTCTGGCTACACCTTC.

This clonotype appeared a few times. The chain links TRBV11-2 to TRBJ1-2; D possibly corresponds to TRBD1 (6 bases). CDR3 length: 16 amino acids. Germline V gene sequence: CDR1 SGHAT, CDR2 FQNNGV. Trimming left V 5 bases short and J 5 bases short, with 21 bases between. The CDR3 DNA reads as TGTGCCAGCAGCCAAGATACTGTCGCAGGGGAGTATGGCTACACCTTC. Translated, it gives CASSQDTVAGEYGYTF.

This clonotype came up many times. The chain is built from TRBV28 and TRBJ1-5; a possible D gene is TRBD1 (5 bases). The ends were cut back, 7 bases at V and 0 bases at J, with 13 bases in the middle. CDR3 size: 15 residues. CDR1 and CDR2 (germline): MDHEN, SYDVKM. Here the CDR3 reads CASTRGDSSNQPQHF. The CDR3 nucleotides are TGTGCCAGCACTAGGGGTGACAGTAGCAATCAGCCCCAGCATTTT.

This clonotype has a count of ten or more. The chain uses TRBV9 and TRBJ2-7; D unresolved. Trimming stripped 2 bases from V and 0 bases from J, with 9 bases between. The CDR3 is 14 residues long. CDR1 is SGDLS and CDR2 is YYNGEE in the germline V gene. CDR3 DNA sequence: TGTGCCAGCAGCGTTGCAGCGACCTCCTACGAGCAGTACTTC. Its protein product is CASSVAATSYEQYF.

CDR3 protein: CASSQETSGETQYF. The CDR3 bases are TGCGCCAGCAGCCAAGAAACTAGCGGTGAGACCCAGTACTTC. The chain has TRBV4-1 and TRBJ2-5; 8 bases match TRBD2. Germline CDR1 reads MGHRA; CDR2 reads YSYEKL. The CDR3 covers 14 residues. The junction had 2 bases not matched to a gene; V was cut back by 0 bases and J by 5 bases.

V usage is TRBV6-1 and J usage is TRBJ2-3; D call uncertain. V lost 6 bases and J 0 bases, leaving 7 bases between the germline ends. The CDR3 loop spans 13 amino acids. Per the germline V gene, CDR1 is MNHNS and CDR2 is SASEGT. The CDR3 loop is CASRQTSTDTQYF. CDR3 in DNA: TGTGCCAGCAGACAGACGAGCACAGATACGCAGTATTTT.

This clonotype was observed at least ten times. The chain is built from TRBV27 and TRBJ1-5; 9 bases match TRBD1. V was clipped by 5 bases and J by 6 bases; unmatched bases: 2. The CDR3 is 13 residues long. Germline V lookup: CDR1 MNHEY, CDR2 SMNVEV (reference sequence). The chain's CDR3 is CASSGTGTQPQHF. The CDR3 DNA reads as TGTGCCAGCAGTGGGACAGGGACTCAGCCCCAGCATTTT.

Comment on this clonotype: This may arise from a read error, as a much more abundant clone is one base away. J is TRBJ1-4 and V is TRBV7-2; D is unresolved. The V gene lost 8 bases and the J gene lost 7 bases, with 14 bases spanning the gap. The germline gives CDR1 SGHTA, CDR2 FQGNSA. The CDR3 sequence is 13 residues long. The CDR3 reads CASGTYWSEKLFF. The CDR3 nucleotides read TGTGCCAGCGGCACCTACTGGAGTGAAAAACTGTTTTTT.

With respect to this clonotype: A much larger clone lies one base from this, so it may be a read error. The genes are TRBV11-2 and TRBJ2-3; the D gene is possibly TRBD1 (5 bases). Germline loops: CDR1 SGHAT, CDR2 FQNNGV. This CDR3 has 14 residues. The CDR3: CASSLVAGTGTQYF. The CDR3, as DNA: TGTGCCAGCAGCTTAGTGGCCGGCACAGGTACGCAGTATTTT.

Many counts were recorded for this clonotype. The chain employs TRBV30 and TRBJ2-1, with a weak D call TRBD2 (6 bases). The V end lost 4 bases, the J end lost 7 bases, and 14 bases lay between the germline ends. CDR3 length: 13 residues. Germline lookup yields CDR1 GTSNPN and CDR2 SVGIG (reference sequence). CDR3: CAWTRDFRNEQFF. The DNA for the CDR3 is TGTGCCTGGACCCGGGACTTTCGGAATGAGCAGTTCTTC.

This clonotype was recorded at least ten times. V and J are TRBV19 and TRBJ2-3; no clear D gene. Germline-derived CDR1 and CDR2 are LNHDA and SQIVND (reference sequence). Trimming stripped 7 bases from V and 1 base from J, with 9 bases between. This CDR3 comprises 13 residues. CDR3 coding DNA: TGTGCCAGTAAAGCGCAGGGCACAGATACGCAGTATTTT. Translation: CASKAQGTDTQYF.